This paragraph reports one TCR beta chain. The target antigen is unknown. The read terminates 3 residues before the CDR3 end, so the remaining end is supplied by the germline J gene. The entry originates in a study of T cell clonality in common variable immunodeficiency. The CDR3 is 12 residues long. With 3 bases removed from V and 5 bases from J, the gap between germline ends came to 7 bases. Germline V gene data show CDR1 as KGHSH and CDR2 as LQKENI. Study-wide findings and caveats: Repertoire-complication correlations in CVID were limited by patient heterogeneity. TCRbeta clonality was increased in CVID versus healthy controls. Compared with controls, CVID subjects had fewer shared TCRbeta clones.

TCRdb keeps only in-frame clones here, not all; method: immunoSEQ multiplex PCR. The sample has 30,000 to 45,000 clones, none seen only once. The receptor was isolated from a person aged 18 to 75 in good health. Sequences were obtained from peripheral blood mononuclear cells. The chain couples TRBV18 to TRBJ2-5; weak D call: TRBD2 (5 bases). CDR3 DNA, as far as it was read: TGTGCCAGCTCACCCCCGGGGGAGACC. It is translated as CASSPPGET. The entire CDR3 sequence reads CASSPPGETQYF.